This T cell receptor beta chain was obtained from a study of control samples from healthy donors and cancer patients (dated by TCRdb to between 2020 and 2021). The CDR1 and CDR2 encoded by the germline V gene (reference sequence) are LGHDT and YNNKEL. Trimming at the junction amounts to 1 base on V and 4 bases on J, and the germline ends lie 4 bases apart. The CDR3, cysteine through phenylalanine, is 12 amino acids long. Just the 36-base CDR3 DNA is kept, in frame starting at base 1. With regard to this clone: Its recognized antigen is unknown. No base quality information exists; no much larger clone differs at one position.

The library was obtained by the immunoSEQ multiplex PCR assay. The clones in this table, taken by TCRdb from immuneACCESS, are in-frame only. Not every clone is retained; where verified, under half of the shortfall comes from an unresolved V gene, and the cause of the rest is unknown. The sample includes about 58,000 clones, with about 87% observed a single time. Together, the top ten hold roughly an eighth of the sample. The specimen sequenced was PBMCs. In this chain, TRBV3-1 (or the pseudogene TRBV3-2) is recombined with TRBJ1-1, with the D gene uncertain. The clonotype originates from a woman in her sixties or seventies with lung cancer. The DNA reads TGTGCCAGCAGCCAAGTGGGCACTGAAGCTTTCTTT. Translated, it gives CASSQVGTEAFF.